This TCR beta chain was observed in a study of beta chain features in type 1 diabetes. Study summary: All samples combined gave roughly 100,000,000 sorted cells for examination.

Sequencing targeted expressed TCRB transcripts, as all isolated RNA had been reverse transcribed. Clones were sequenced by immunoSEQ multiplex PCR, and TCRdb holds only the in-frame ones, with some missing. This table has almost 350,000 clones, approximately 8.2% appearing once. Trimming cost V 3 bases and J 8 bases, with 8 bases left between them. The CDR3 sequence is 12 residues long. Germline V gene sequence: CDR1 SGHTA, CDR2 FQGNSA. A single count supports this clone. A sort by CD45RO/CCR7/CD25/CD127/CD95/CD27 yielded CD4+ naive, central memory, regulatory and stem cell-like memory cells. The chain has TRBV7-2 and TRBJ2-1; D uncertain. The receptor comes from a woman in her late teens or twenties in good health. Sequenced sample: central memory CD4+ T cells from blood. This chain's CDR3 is CASSFYGDEQFF. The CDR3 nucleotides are TGTGCCAGCAGCTTCTATGGGGATGAGCAGTTCTTC.